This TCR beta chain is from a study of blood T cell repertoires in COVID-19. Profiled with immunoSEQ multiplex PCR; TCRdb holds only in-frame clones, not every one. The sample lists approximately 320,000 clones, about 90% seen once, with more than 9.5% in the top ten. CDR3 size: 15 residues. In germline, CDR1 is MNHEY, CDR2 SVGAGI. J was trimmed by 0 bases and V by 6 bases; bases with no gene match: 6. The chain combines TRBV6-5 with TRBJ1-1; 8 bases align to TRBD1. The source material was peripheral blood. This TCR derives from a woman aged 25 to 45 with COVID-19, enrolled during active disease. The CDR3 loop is CASRPMGQVNTEAFF. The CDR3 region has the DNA TGTGCCAGCAGACCCATGGGACAGGTGAACACTGAAGCTTTCTTT.